This T cell receptor beta chain was documented in a study of shared clonotypes between healthy human individuals. V dropped 1 base and J dropped 7 bases, with 16 bases sitting between them. The length of the CDR3 is 15 residues. Per the germline V gene, CDR1 is SGHVS and CDR2 is FQNEAQ. Some clones are missing from TCRdb's copy, which holds only in-frame ones; the method was immunoSEQ multiplex PCR. The sample yields 2 million to 3 million clones, under 95% seen once. The rearrangement joins TRBV7-8 to TRBJ1-2; D ambiguous. Sequencing used naive CD4+ T cells from PBMCs. Subset noted: CD45RA+ positively selected. This sequence was found in a man in his late teens or twenties in good health. Some clones in this sample may be carry-over from other donors' samples. CDR3 nucleotides: TGTGCCAGCAGCTTAGAACGCGCCGTAGGTGGTGGCTACACCTTC. Translating it yields CASSLERAVGGGYTF.